This T cell receptor beta chain was sequenced in a study of blood T cell repertoires in COVID-19. Assay: immunoSEQ multiplex PCR; the TCRdb copy retains only in-frame clones and omits some. Of 180,000 or so clones in the sample, roughly four fifths were seen once. All enrollees were about 18 to 100 years old and from approximately 25 US areas. The receptor was derived from a man in his forties or fifties who had recovered from COVID-19. The sequencing input was PBMCs or T cells enriched from blood (not recorded which).

The DNA of the CDR3 is TGCGCCAGCAGCTTTCAGGGGGCTCAAGAGACCCAGTACTTC. This encodes CASSFQGAQETQYF. The chain employs TRBV5-1 and TRBJ2-5; 8 nucleotides agree with TRBD1. CDR3 length equals 14 residues. Germline lookup yields CDR1 SGHRS and CDR2 YFSETQ. J lost 2 bases, V lost 2 bases, and 2 bases had no gene match.